The clone carrying this T cell receptor beta chain appeared a single time. The source of the sample is a study of shared T cell receptors in the human thymus. TCRdb's table, derived via immunoSEQ multiplex PCR, lists solely in-frame clones and lacks some. Of hundreds of thousands of clones in the sample, 85% to 90% were seen once. Trimming removed 2 bases from V and 7 bases from J; junction bases left unmatched: 7. This CDR3 region has 15 residues. In germline, CDR1 is SGHDN, CDR2 FVKESK. These same data were also listed under a study on human thymus T cells.

Material for sequencing was thymocytes. V and J are TRBV14 and TRBJ1-4, with 7 positions matching TRBD1. The receptor was derived from a boy younger than two with a congenital heart defect. For the CDR3, the DNA is TGTGCCAGCAGCCAATTACAGGGGACAAGTGAAAAACTGTTTTTT. Protein product: CASSQLQGTSEKLFF.